The rows below give T cell receptor beta chains drawn from one sample of a study of cytomegalovirus exposure and HLA in healthy donors. The table came from immunoSEQ multiplex PCR; TCRdb's copy has only in-frame clones and leaves some out. This sample carries 150,000 to 200,000 clones, around nine tenths of them seen once, and the ten largest clones take approximately 2.2%. Sequencing was carried out using PBMCs. These receptors were taken from a woman aged 18-29 years in good health and CMV-seronegative. CDR3s leave out the opening cysteine and the closing phenylalanine or tryptophan. Each record gives: V gene, clone size, J gene, CDR3 protein. Clone size is not always given. Where it is, it says once, few, many or a class for expanded clones.

v_call: TRBV5-6
clone_size: -
j_call: TRBJ1-2
cdr3_aa: ASSPDRNGYT

v_call: TRBV6-1
clone_size: -
j_call: TRBJ2-1
cdr3_aa: ASSERGRGRNEQF

v_call: TRBV29-1
clone_size: -
j_call: TRBJ2-1
cdr3_aa: SVEDWGGSNEQF

v_call: TRBV5-4
clone_size: -
j_call: TRBJ1-2
cdr3_aa: ASRQGRDYGYT

v_call: TRBV7-9
clone_size: -
j_call: TRBJ1-1
cdr3_aa: ASSFGNTEAF

v_call: TRBV6-5
clone_size: -
j_call: TRBJ2-7
cdr3_aa: ASGPGQRNEQY

v_call: TRBV18
clone_size: -
j_call: TRBJ1-2
cdr3_aa: ASSPGQTLYGYT

v_call: TRBV6-5
clone_size: -
j_call: TRBJ2-3
cdr3_aa: ASSYGRTGGTDTQY

v_call: TRBV6-4
clone_size: -
j_call: TRBJ1-1
cdr3_aa: ASSDSGTNTEAF

v_call: TRBV29-1
clone_size: -
j_call: TRBJ1-1
cdr3_aa: SAELQANTEAF

v_call: TRBV10-2
clone_size: -
j_call: TRBJ1-6
cdr3_aa: ASTGNGVRPLH

v_call: TRBV15
clone_size: once
j_call: TRBJ2-7
cdr3_aa: ATSRDHGSNRLEQY

v_call: TRBV2
clone_size: -
j_call: TRBJ2-7
cdr3_aa: ASSERTGDVEQY

v_call: TRBV6-5
clone_size: -
j_call: TRBJ1-2
cdr3_aa: ASRRDRTYGYT

v_call: TRBV5-6
clone_size: once
j_call: TRBJ1-1
cdr3_aa: ASSFGTEAF

v_call: TRBV19
clone_size: -
j_call: TRBJ2-2
cdr3_aa: ASSIGWGQGLGELF

v_call: TRBV11-2
clone_size: -
j_call: TRBJ1-1
cdr3_aa: ASSPPGASNTEAF

v_call: TRBV29-1
clone_size: -
j_call: TRBJ1-1
cdr3_aa: SVGARGLEAF

v_call: TRBV4-3
clone_size: -
j_call: TRBJ2-1
cdr3_aa: ASSQDRSSPNEQF

v_call: TRBV11-2
clone_size: -
j_call: TRBJ2-5
cdr3_aa: ASTHTRGKETQY

v_call: TRBV9
clone_size: -
j_call: TRBJ2-1
cdr3_aa: ASSPRQSPYNEQF

v_call: TRBV27
clone_size: -
j_call: TRBJ2-7
cdr3_aa: ASGLSGSLSYEQY

v_call: TRBV5-8
clone_size: -
j_call: TRBJ1-5
cdr3_aa: ASSFIRTGGRQPQH

v_call: TRBV7-6
clone_size: once
j_call: TRBJ2-3
cdr3_aa: ASSKTGTQY

v_call: TRBV9
clone_size: -
j_call: TRBJ2-1
cdr3_aa: ASSVPTAGTSGSYNEQF

v_call: TRBV7-3
clone_size: -
j_call: TRBJ2-1
cdr3_aa: ASSLLRRGSTYNEQF